These T cell receptor beta chains were read from a single sample in a study of blood T cell repertoires in COVID-19. Here immunoSEQ multiplex PCR was the method, and the copy in TCRdb shows in-frame clones only, minus some. The sample records 200,000 to 250,000 clones, roughly 84% being singletons. The sequenced sample was peripheral blood. The receptors were gathered from a woman older than 75 with acute or convalescent COVID-19. Both conserved end residues are part of each CDR3. D genes are given only for firm matches. Part of the rows lack a size; the others show once, few, many or a class for expanded clones.

CASSQVDSNTEAFF TGTGCCAGCAGCCAGGTCGACTCGAACACTGAAGCTTTCTTT TRBJ1-1 NA TRBV3-1/TRBV3-2 NA
CASSPHPSDNEQFF TGTGCCAGCAGCCCTCATCCTTCGGACAATGAGCAGTTCTTC TRBJ2-1 NA TRBV3-1/TRBV3-2 NA
CASKRTGFYGYTF TGTGCCAGTAAACGGACAGGTTTCTATGGCTACACCTTC TRBJ1-2 TRBD1 TRBV19 NA
CASSPRPGQGQDTEAFF TGCGCCAGCAGTCCCAGACCGGGACAGGGTCAGGACACTGAAGCTTTCTTT TRBJ1-1 TRBD1 TRBV23-1 NA
CASSSLTGKNEKLFF TGTGCCAGTAGTAGCCTGACAGGGAAGAACGAAAAACTGTTTTTT TRBJ1-4 TRBD1 TRBV19 NA
CASSGTGTPNSPLHF TGTGCCAGTAGTGGGACCGGGACACCTAATTCACCCCTCCACTTT TRBJ1-6 NA TRBV19 NA
CASTRGEVNTGELFF TGTGCCAGCACCAGAGGGGAGGTGAACACCGGGGAGCTGTTTTTT TRBJ2-2 NA TRBV27 NA
CSAWTGDADTEAFF TGCAGCGCTTGGACAGGGGATGCCGACACTGAAGCTTTCTTT TRBJ1-1 TRBD1 TRBV29-1 few
CASSLQGPVEKLFF TGTGCCAGCAGCTTACAGGGGCCCGTGGAAAAACTGTTTTTT TRBJ1-4 NA TRBV13 once
CASSRCERCTQYF TGTGCCAGCAGCCGGTGCGAGCGGTGCACGCAGTATTTT TRBJ2-3 NA TRBV7-2 NA
CASSRGQFDEQFF TGTGCCAGCAGCCGTGGACAGTTCGATGAGCAGTTCTTC TRBJ2-1 NA TRBV7-3 NA
CASSVDHRDGYNEQFF TGTGCCAGCAGCGTGGACCACAGGGACGGTTACAATGAGCAGTTCTTC TRBJ2-1 NA TRBV9 NA
CASSSSDTEAFF TGTGCCAGCAGCTCCTCGGACACTGAAGCTTTCTTT TRBJ1-1 NA TRBV9 NA
CASSPSGGATNEKLFF TGTGCCAGCAGCCCGAGTGGGGGGGCAACTAATGAAAAACTGTTTTTT TRBJ1-4 NA TRBV7-2 NA
CASEAAQENTEAFF TGCGCCAGCGAAGCTGCGCAGGAGAACACTGAAGCTTTCTTT TRBJ1-1 NA TRBV4-3 once
CASSSPAVAGTYEQYF TGTGCCAGCAGCTCCCCTGCGGTAGCGGGTACCTACGAGCAGTACTTC TRBJ2-7 TRBD2 TRBV11-3 once
CSTSKNTGELFF TGCAGCACTAGCAAGAACACCGGGGAGCTGTTTTTT TRBJ2-2 NA TRBV29-1 NA
CASSEGGTSGGYTF TGTGCCAGCAGTGAAGGAGGGACTTCGGGGGGCTACACCTTC TRBJ1-2 NA TRBV2 NA
CASSLQGQPQHF TGTGCCAGCAGCCTACAGGGCCAGCCCCAGCATTTT TRBJ1-5 NA TRBV3-1/TRBV3-2 once
CASSHLDGTGKPEQYF TGCGCCAGCAGCCACTTAGACGGGACAGGCAAACCCGAGCAGTACTTC TRBJ2-7 TRBD1 TRBV23-1 once
CAWSVAPAGYGYTF TGTGCCTGGAGTGTAGCCCCGGCGGGCTATGGCTACACCTTC TRBJ1-2 NA TRBV30 once
CATSRDPRGAHYGYTF TGTGCCACCAGCAGAGACCCCCGGGGGGCGCACTATGGCTACACCTTC TRBJ1-2 NA TRBV15 few
CASSPTGTRNSPLHF TGTGCCAGCTCACCTACCGGGACTCGGAATTCACCCCTCCACTTT TRBJ1-6 NA TRBV18 once
CASSTSGGITDTQYF TGTGCCAGCAGTACTAGCGGGGGGATCACAGATACGCAGTATTTT TRBJ2-3 TRBD2 TRBV27 NA
CASTPSATNEKLFF TGTGCCAGCACCCCCTCAGCAACTAATGAAAAACTGTTTTTT TRBJ1-4 NA TRBV6-6 NA
CSVRLAGGPNTGELFF TGCAGCGTTAGACTAGCGGGGGGTCCAAACACCGGGGAGCTGTTTTTT TRBJ2-2 TRBD2 TRBV29-1 few
CASSPGTPSVDTQYF TGTGCCAGCAGCCCCGGGACACCCAGTGTTGATACGCAGTATTTT TRBJ2-3 NA TRBV5-4 NA
CASSLSSPGTDTQYF TGCGCCAGCAGCCTATCCTCGCCCGGCACAGATACGCAGTATTTT TRBJ2-3 NA TRBV5-1 NA
CSASRQETQYF TGCAGTGCTTCGCGCCAAGAGACCCAGTACTTC TRBJ2-5 NA TRBV20-1 NA
CASEKGGASNYGYTF TGTGCCAGCGAGAAAGGAGGGGCCAGTAACTATGGCTACACCTTC TRBJ1-2 NA TRBV6-5 NA
CASTSQGRWDTEAFF TGTGCCAGCACATCACAGGGGCGGTGGGACACTGAAGCTTTCTTT TRBJ1-1 TRBD1 TRBV6-5 NA
CASSYSQGNQPQHF TGTGCCAGCAGTTACTCGCAGGGGAACCAGCCCCAGCATTTT TRBJ1-5 NA TRBV6-5 NA
CASSERVRNYGYTF TGTGCCAGCAGTGAACGAGTCAGGAACTATGGCTACACCTTC TRBJ1-2 NA TRBV25-1 NA
CAISVYTGELFF TGTGCCATCAGTGTTTATACCGGGGAGCTGTTTTTT TRBJ2-2 NA TRBV10-3 NA
CASAHQSGLNTEAFF TGTGCCAGTGCTCACCAATCGGGGTTGAACACTGAAGCTTTCTTT TRBJ1-1 NA TRBV19 NA
CASSLARETQYF TGTGCCAGCAGCTTGGCCCGGGAGACCCAGTACTTC TRBJ2-5 NA TRBV5-5 NA
CASTRGGGGTGELFF TGTGCCAGCACCCGAGGGGGGGGCGGGACCGGGGAGCTGTTTTTT TRBJ2-2 NA TRBV27 NA
CASSRGQLNTEAFF TGTGCCAGCAGCCGAGGACAGCTGAACACTGAAGCTTTCTTT TRBJ1-1 NA TRBV7-6 NA
CATRGGLLTDTQYF TGTGCCACCAGGGGCGGACTACTCACAGATACGCAGTATTTT TRBJ2-3 NA TRBV24-1 NA
CASRRDTFEAFF TGTGCCAGCAGGCGAGACACGTTCGAAGCTTTCTTT TRBJ1-1 NA TRBV6-5 few
CASSLARGTNEQFF TGTGCCAGCAGCTTGGCGCGGGGGACCAATGAGCAGTTCTTC TRBJ2-1 TRBD2 TRBV5-8 NA
CASSEGTGNQPQHF TGTGCCAGCAGTGAAGGGACAGGGAATCAGCCCCAGCATTTT TRBJ1-5 TRBD1 TRBV2 NA
CASTRGSLYNEQFF TGTGCCAGCACCCGGGGGTCTCTATACAATGAGCAGTTCTTC TRBJ2-1 NA TRBV6-5 once
CATSDSRAHGYTF TGTGCCACCAGTGATTCCAGGGCCCATGGCTACACCTTC TRBJ1-2 NA TRBV24-1 NA
CASSYGGQGNQPQHF TGTGCCAGCAGTTACGGGGGACAGGGGAATCAGCCCCAGCATTTT TRBJ1-5 TRBD1 TRBV6-6 once
CASSETGTANYGYTF TGTGCCAGCAGTGAGACGGGAACCGCTAACTATGGCTACACCTTC TRBJ1-2 NA TRBV2 few
CASSLLGQGNTEAFF TGTGCCAGCAGCTTACTAGGACAGGGGAACACTGAAGCTTTCTTT TRBJ1-1 TRBD1 TRBV7-2 NA
CATSDLQGGTDTQYF TGTGCCACCAGTGATCTCCAGGGCGGCACAGATACGCAGTATTTT TRBJ2-3 NA TRBV24-1 NA
CASSDSGSYRGRVTEAFF TGTGCCAGCAGTGATTCGGGATCTTACAGGGGGAGGGTCACTGAAGCTTTCTTT TRBJ1-1 TRBD1 TRBV6-1 NA
CASYGGSTDTQYF TGTGCCAGTTACGGGGGGTCCACAGATACGCAGTATTTT TRBJ2-3 TRBD2 TRBV2 once
CASSRDSNTEAFF TGTGCCAGCAGTAGGGACAGTAACACTGAAGCTTTCTTT TRBJ1-1 TRBD1 TRBV6-5 NA
CASSQHRSSTNEKLFF TGTGCCAGCAGCCAACACAGGAGTTCAACTAATGAAAAACTGTTTTTT TRBJ1-4 NA TRBV3-1/TRBV3-2 NA
CASRRAGRDNSPLHF TGTGCCAGCCGGCGCGCGGGAAGGGATAATTCACCCCTCCACTTT TRBJ1-6 NA TRBV2 NA
CASSQDGRGHTEAFF TGTGCCAGCAGCCAAGATGGGAGAGGGCACACTGAAGCTTTCTTT TRBJ1-1 NA TRBV4-2 NA
CASSVQGWETGELFF TGTGCCAGCAGCGTACAGGGCTGGGAGACCGGGGAGCTGTTTTTT TRBJ2-2 NA TRBV3-1/TRBV3-2 NA
CASSRGQQPQHF TGTGCCAGCAGCAGGGGACAACAGCCCCAGCATTTT TRBJ1-5 NA TRBV11-3 NA
CASSPPGQGSSEAFF TGTGCCAGCTCACCACCGGGACAGGGGAGTTCTGAAGCTTTCTTT TRBJ1-1 TRBD1 TRBV18 NA